This T cell receptor beta chain was identified in a study of response to subunit inactivated influenza vaccine. General study results and limits: New T cells are recruited in small numbers by each seasonal influenza vaccination, according to the authors' suggestion.

TCRdb processed the RT-PCR reads anew with MiXCR; each CDR3 protein has one entry. This table holds hundreds of thousands of distinct CDR3 sequences, approximately 14% found once. This clonotype was counted at least ten times. Antigen unknown. This receptor was taken from a man in his fifties who received an inactivated influenza vaccine. Sequencing used PBMCs from blood, obtained roughly 12 days after vaccination.

CDR3 sequence reads: CSARGGHANTGELFF. In nucleotides, the CDR3 is TGCAGTGCTAGGGGGGGCCACGCGAACACCGGGGAGCTGTTTTTT. The V and J genes are TRBV20-1 and TRBJ2-2, with D possibly being TRBD1 or TRBD2 (6 bases each). Germline V lookup: CDR1 DFQATT, CDR2 SNEGSKA (reference sequence). The CDR3 is 15 amino acids. V gave up 3 bases and J gave up 0 bases, with 11 bases separating them.